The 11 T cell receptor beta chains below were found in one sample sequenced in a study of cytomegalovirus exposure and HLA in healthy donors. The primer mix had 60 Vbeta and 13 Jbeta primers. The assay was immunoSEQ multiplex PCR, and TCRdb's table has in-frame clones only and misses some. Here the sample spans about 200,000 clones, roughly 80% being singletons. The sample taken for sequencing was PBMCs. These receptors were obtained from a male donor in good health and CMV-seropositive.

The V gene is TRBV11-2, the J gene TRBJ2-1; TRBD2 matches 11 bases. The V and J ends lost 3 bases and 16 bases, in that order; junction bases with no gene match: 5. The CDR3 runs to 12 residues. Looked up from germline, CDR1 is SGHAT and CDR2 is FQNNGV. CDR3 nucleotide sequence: TGTGCCAGCAGCTTGGGGCTAGCGGGAGGTTTCTTC. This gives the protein CASSLGLAGGFF.

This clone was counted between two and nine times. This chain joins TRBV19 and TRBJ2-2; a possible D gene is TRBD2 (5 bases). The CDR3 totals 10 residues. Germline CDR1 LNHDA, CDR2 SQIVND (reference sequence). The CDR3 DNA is TGTGGCGGAGGCACCGGGGAGCTGTTTTTT. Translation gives CGGGTGELFF.

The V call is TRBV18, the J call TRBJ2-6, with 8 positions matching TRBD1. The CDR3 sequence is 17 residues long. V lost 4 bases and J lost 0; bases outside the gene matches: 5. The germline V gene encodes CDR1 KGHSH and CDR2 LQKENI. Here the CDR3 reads CASSRQGFSSGANVLTF. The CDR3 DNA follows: TGTGCCAGCTCACGACAGGGGTTTAGCTCTGGGGCCAACGTCCTGACTTTC.

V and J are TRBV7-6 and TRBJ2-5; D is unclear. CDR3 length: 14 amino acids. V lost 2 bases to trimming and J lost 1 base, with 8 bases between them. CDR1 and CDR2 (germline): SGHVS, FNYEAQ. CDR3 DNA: TGTGCCAGCAGCTTATTGGCCCTCCAAGAGACCCAGTACTTC. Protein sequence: CASSLLALQETQYF.

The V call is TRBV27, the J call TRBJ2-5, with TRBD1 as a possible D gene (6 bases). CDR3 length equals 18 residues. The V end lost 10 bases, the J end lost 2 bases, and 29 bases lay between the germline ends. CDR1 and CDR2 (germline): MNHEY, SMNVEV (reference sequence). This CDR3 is CATSSWLARGSPQETQYF. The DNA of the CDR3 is TGTGCCACCTCTAGTTGGTTAGCGAGGGGGTCCCCTCAAGAGACCCAGTACTTC.

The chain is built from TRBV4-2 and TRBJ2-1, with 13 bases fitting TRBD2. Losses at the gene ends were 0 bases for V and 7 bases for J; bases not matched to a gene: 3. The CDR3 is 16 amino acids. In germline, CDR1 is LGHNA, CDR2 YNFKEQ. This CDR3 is CASSQDKLAGGNEQFF. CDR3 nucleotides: TGTGCCAGCAGCCAAGATAAACTAGCGGGAGGGAATGAGCAGTTCTTC.

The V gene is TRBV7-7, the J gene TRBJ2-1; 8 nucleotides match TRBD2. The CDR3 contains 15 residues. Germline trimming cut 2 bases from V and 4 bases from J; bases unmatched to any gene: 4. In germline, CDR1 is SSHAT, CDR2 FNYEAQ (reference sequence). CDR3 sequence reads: CASSLSGGNYNEQFF. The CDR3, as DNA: TGTGCCAGCAGCTTAAGCGGGGGAAATTACAATGAGCAGTTCTTC.

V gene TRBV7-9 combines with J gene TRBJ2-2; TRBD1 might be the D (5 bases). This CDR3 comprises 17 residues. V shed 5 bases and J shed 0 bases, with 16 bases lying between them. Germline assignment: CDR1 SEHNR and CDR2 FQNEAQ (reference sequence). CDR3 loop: CASSTDAGNANTGELFF. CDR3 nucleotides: TGTGCCAGCAGCACAGACGCAGGGAACGCGAACACCGGGGAGCTGTTTTTT.

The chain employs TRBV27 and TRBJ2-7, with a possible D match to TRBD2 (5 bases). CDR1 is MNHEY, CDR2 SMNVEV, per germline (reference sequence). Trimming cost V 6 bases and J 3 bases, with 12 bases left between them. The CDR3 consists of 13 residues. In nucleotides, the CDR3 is TGTGCCAGCAGGATAAACGAGGGCTACGAGCAGTACTTC. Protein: CASRINEGYEQYF.

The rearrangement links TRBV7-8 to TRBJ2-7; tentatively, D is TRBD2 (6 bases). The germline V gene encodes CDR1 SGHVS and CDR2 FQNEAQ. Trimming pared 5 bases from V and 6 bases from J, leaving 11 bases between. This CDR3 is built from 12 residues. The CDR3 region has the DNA TGTGCCAGCAGCCCGGGGGAGCTCGAGCAGTACTTC. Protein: CASSPGELEQYF.

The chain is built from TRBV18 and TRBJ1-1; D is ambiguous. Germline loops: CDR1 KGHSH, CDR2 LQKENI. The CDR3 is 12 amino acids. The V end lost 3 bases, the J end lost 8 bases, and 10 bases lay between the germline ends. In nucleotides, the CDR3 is TGTGCCAGCTCACCTAGACTGGAGGAAGCTTTCTTT. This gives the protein CASSPRLEEAFF. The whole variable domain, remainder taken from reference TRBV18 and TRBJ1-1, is NAGVMQNPRHLVRRRGQEARLRCSPMKGHSHVYWYRQLPEEGLKFMVYLQKENIIDESGMPKERFSAEFPKEGPSILRIQQVVRGDSAAYFCASSPRLEEAFFGQGTRLTVV.